Included here is one TCR beta chain sequence, with context. The antigen is unknown. Via MiXCR, TCRdb re-called the RACE reads, giving one row per CDR3 protein. The table includes 60,000 to 80,000 distinct CDR3 sequences, 32% detected once. Time point given: patch test 1, 2 weeks after DPC sensitization. Sample treatment: therapeutic diphenylcyclopropenone sensitization with weekly scalp DPC. Each donor was an alopecia patient between 18 and 70 years of age who qualified for DPC. These data are taken from a study of human T cells and chemical hapten exposure. Study-level points and caveats: Because all patients had alopecia, their immune responses might differ from healthy ones. TCRs whose frequency exceeded 1 in 1000 remained the same following DPC sensitization.

The germline gives CDR1 MNHEY, CDR2 SMNVEV (reference sequence). The CDR3 has 16 residues. Trimming removed 2 bases from V and 0 bases from J, with 11 bases in between. Sequenced here: whole blood, sampled in connection with sensitization to the hapten diphenylcyclopropenone (DPC). The TCR originated in a middle-aged man with alopecia areata. Some clones in this sample may be carry-over from other donors' samples. This chain joins TRBV27 and TRBJ2-1; D ambiguous. CDR3: CASSLRGSNSYNEQFF. The DNA of the CDR3 is TGTGCCAGCAGTTTACGAGGAAGCAACTCCTACAATGAGCAGTTCTTC.